The rows below give T cell receptor beta chains drawn from one sample of a study of cytomegalovirus exposure and HLA in healthy donors. Repertoires were generated with immunoSEQ multiplex PCR, while TCRdb's copy carries only in-frame clones and drops some. The sample has approximately 130,000 clones; 60% to 80% are singletons. Sample: PBMCs. These receptors all come from a woman in her sixties in good health and CMV-seropositive. The CDR3 runs from the conserved cysteine through the conserved F or W. The D gene is left open where the match is weak.

V	length	D	CDR3
TRBV6-1	14	-	CASSEGSWNYGYTF
TRBV11-2	15	TRBD1	CASSVARTGQETQYF
TRBV23-1	14	-	CARPLRGGDQPQHF
TRBV15	15	TRBD1	CATSRRTGIKNIQYF
TRBV6-6	13	TRBD1	CASSFTGDYEQYF
TRBV5-1	14	-	CASSPGGSTDTQYF
TRBV21-1	9	-	CASRGEAFF
TRBV2	14	-	CASSERRNQETQYF
TRBV5-4	15	TRBD1	CASSFTGGTGRGYTF
TRBV6-5	14	TRBD1	CASHRGTANTEAFF
TRBV5-1	15	TRBD2	CASSLGPSGDNEQFF
TRBV18	16	TRBD1	CASSLETGSLAGEQYF
TRBV25-1	11	-	CASRQEDTQYF
TRBV29-1	12	-	CSVGSAGQPQHF
TRBV4-1	17	-	CASSPQQGVSNTGELFF
TRBV11-2	14	-	CASSFTPTVYEQYF
TRBV25-1	15	-	CASSDPTHRGSPLHF
TRBV14	18	TRBD1	CASSQAHRDRGPNYGYTF
TRBV27	15	TRBD1	CASSLSARGSEKLFF
TRBV2	16	TRBD1	CASSEGSGTGTGELFF
TRBV6-5	13	-	CASSGRGPYGYTF
TRBV23-1	22	TRBD1	CASSHLTPGTGEGCDMNTEAFF
TRBV6-5	14	-	CASMVGQNTGELFF
TRBV5-1	13	TRBD1	CASSPPGGQEQFF
TRBV11-3	14	-	CASSLGLPNSPLHF
TRBV9	15	TRBD2	CASSVSGGGYNEQFF
TRBV9	16	-	CASSANRQHPAHGYTF
TRBV15	21	TRBD1	CATSRDDRDRDITHSNQPQHF